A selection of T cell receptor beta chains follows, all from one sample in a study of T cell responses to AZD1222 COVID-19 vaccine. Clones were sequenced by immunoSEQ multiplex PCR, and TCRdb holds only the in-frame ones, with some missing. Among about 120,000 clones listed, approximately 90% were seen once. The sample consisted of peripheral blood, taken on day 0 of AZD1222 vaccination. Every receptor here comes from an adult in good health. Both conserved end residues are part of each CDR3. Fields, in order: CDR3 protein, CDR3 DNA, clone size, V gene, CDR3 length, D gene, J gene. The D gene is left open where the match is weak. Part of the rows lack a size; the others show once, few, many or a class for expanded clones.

CASSEIGSSGNTIYF TGTGCCAGCAGTGAAATCGGGTCCTCTGGAAACACCATATATTTT NA TRBV6-1 15 NA TRBJ1-3
CASSLGYEQYF TGTGCCAGCAGCTTAGGGTACGAGCAGTACTTC NA TRBV27 11 NA TRBJ2-7
CASSYAGATNEKLFF TGTGCCAGCAGTTACGCGGGTGCTACTAATGAAAAACTGTTTTTT NA TRBV6-5 15 NA TRBJ1-4
CASSYSTPPQPQHF TGTGCCAGCAGCTACTCGACACCGCCCCAGCCCCAGCATTTT NA TRBV7-2 14 NA TRBJ1-5
CASSIANANYGYTF TGTGCCAGTAGTATAGCCAACGCTAACTATGGCTACACCTTC NA TRBV19 14 NA TRBJ1-2
CASSLRTEQYF TGTGCCAGCAGCTTAAGGACCGAGCAGTACTTC NA TRBV12-3/TRBV12-4 11 NA TRBJ2-7
CASSLAGASYNEQFF TGCGCCAGCAGCCTAGCGGGAGCATCCTACAATGAGCAGTTCTTC NA TRBV5-1 15 TRBD2 TRBJ2-1
CAISDQQGRIYEQYF TGTGCCATCAGTGACCAACAGGGGAGAATTTACGAGCAGTACTTC NA TRBV10-3 15 TRBD1 TRBJ2-7
CASSKPLGRQGRGELFF TGTGCCAGCAGCAAGCCCCTCGGACGACAGGGCCGCGGGGAGCTGTTTTTT NA TRBV14 17 TRBD1 TRBJ2-2
CASRVLGFYEQYF TGTGCCAGCAGGGTCCTGGGTTTCTACGAGCAGTACTTC NA TRBV5-8 13 NA TRBJ2-7
CASSPSGWGGYTF TGTGCCAGCAGCCCATCCGGCTGGGGCGGCTACACCTTC NA TRBV12-3/TRBV12-4 13 NA TRBJ1-2
CASSQDLSGPGSYNSPLHF TGCGCCAGCAGCCAAGATCTGTCGGGCCCGGGGTCCTATAATTCACCCCTCCACTTT NA TRBV4-3 19 NA TRBJ1-6
CASSPTGTGGSETQYF TGTGCCAGCAGCCCTACCGGGACAGGGGGCTCGGAGACCCAGTACTTC once TRBV14 16 TRBD1 TRBJ2-5
CASRKFKNQGPDTQYF TGTGCCAGCAGAAAATTTAAGAATCAGGGTCCAGATACGCAGTATTTT NA TRBV25-1 16 NA TRBJ2-3
CASSPWDRGVNTGELFF TGTGCCAGCAGCCCCTGGGACAGGGGGGTCAACACCGGGGAGCTGTTTTTT NA TRBV5-4 17 TRBD1 TRBJ2-2
CASSLFMTGSTEAFF TGTGCCAGCAGCCTATTCATGACAGGGAGCACTGAAGCTTTCTTT once TRBV3-1/TRBV3-2 15 TRBD1 TRBJ1-1
CASSQDPRDTYEQYF TGTGCCAGCAGCCAAGACCCCAGGGACACCTACGAGCAGTACTTC NA TRBV3-1/TRBV3-2 15 NA TRBJ2-7
CASSLGLWAKETQYF TGTGCCAGCAGCTTAGGGTTGTGGGCTAAAGAGACCCAGTACTTC NA TRBV7-6 15 NA TRBJ2-5
CASSLDVVGPGGYTF TGTGCCAGCAGCTTAGATGTCGTAGGGCCGGGGGGCTACACCTTC NA TRBV11-2 15 NA TRBJ1-2
CASSLALGRWDF TGTGCCAGCAGCTTAGCGCTGGGGCGCTGGGACTTC NA TRBV7-2 12 NA TRBJ2-7
CAWSRDSNQPQHF TGTGCCTGGAGTAGGGATAGCAATCAGCCCCAGCATTTT NA TRBV30 13 NA TRBJ1-5
CASSNLGTGDLGYGYTF TGTGCCAGCAGCAACTTGGGGACAGGGGATTTAGGCTATGGCTACACCTTC NA TRBV7-9 17 TRBD1 TRBJ1-2
CASSEWGQGRWGYTF TGTGCCAGCAGTGAATGGGGGCAGGGTCGATGGGGCTACACCTTC NA TRBV25-1 15 NA TRBJ1-2
CASSGLAGGGTDTQYF TGTGCCAGCAGCGGACTAGCGGGCGGGGGCACAGATACGCAGTATTTT once TRBV27 16 TRBD2 TRBJ2-3
CASSSDRRRAVAFF TGTGCCAGCAGTTCTGACAGGCGTAGGGCCGTTGCTTTCTTT NA TRBV27 14 NA TRBJ1-1
CASSLGIGEAFF TGTGCCAGCAGTCTGGGGATCGGGGAAGCTTTCTTT NA TRBV12-3/TRBV12-4 12 NA TRBJ1-1
CASSEVGQGSEQYF TGTGCCAGCAGTGAAGTGGGACAGGGATCCGAGCAGTACTTC NA TRBV6-1 14 TRBD1 TRBJ2-7
CASSQQRNSNYGYTF TGCGCCAGCAGCCAACAACGGAATTCTAACTATGGCTACACCTTC once TRBV4-3 15 NA TRBJ1-2
CASSASAGTDSYEQYF TGTGCCAGCAGTGCTTCCGCCGGGACAGACTCCTACGAGCAGTACTTC NA TRBV6-1 16 TRBD1 TRBJ2-7
CASSLYPPTVSSGANVLTF TGTGCCAGCAGTTTATACCCCCCTACGGTTAGCTCTGGGGCCAACGTCCTGACTTTC once TRBV27 19 NA TRBJ2-6
CASRGSNQPQHF TGTGCCAGCAGGGGAAGCAATCAGCCCCAGCATTTT NA TRBV28 12 NA TRBJ1-5
CASSVNRDRETQYF TGTGCCAGCAGTGTAAACAGGGACCGGGAGACCCAGTACTTC NA TRBV25-1 14 NA TRBJ2-5
CASSLGEGWDLYEQYF TGTGCCAGCAGTTTGGGGGAGGGATGGGACCTCTACGAGCAGTACTTC NA TRBV28 16 TRBD2 TRBJ2-7
CASSLGRGLTNYGYTF TGTGCCAGCAGTTTGGGCAGGGGATTAACTAACTATGGCTACACCTTC NA TRBV6-2/TRBV6-3 16 NA TRBJ1-2
CASSQDRGGGPEAFF TGTGCCAGCAGCCAAGATCGGGGGGGTGGGCCTGAAGCTTTCTTT few TRBV4-2 15 NA TRBJ1-1
CASSTPGLAGASTDTQYF TGTGCCAGTAGTACCCCGGGACTAGCGGGGGCTAGCACAGATACGCAGTATTTT once TRBV19 18 TRBD2 TRBJ2-3
CAISDLALSTETQYF TGTGCCATCAGTGATTTGGCTCTGTCGACGGAGACCCAGTACTTC NA TRBV10-3 15 NA TRBJ2-5
CASSDGQGDYNEQFF TGTGCCAGCAGTGACGGGCAGGGGGATTACAATGAGCAGTTCTTC NA TRBV6-4 15 TRBD1 TRBJ2-1
CASSRDRPGPQHF TGTGCCAGCAGCCGGGACCGCCCAGGGCCCCAGCATTTT NA TRBV28 13 NA TRBJ1-5
CASSLDQTPRELFF TGTGCCAGCAGCTTGGACCAAACCCCTAGGGAGCTGTTTTTT NA TRBV7-9 14 NA TRBJ2-2
CASSNGGTGVYEGYTF TGTGCCAGCAGCAACGGGGGAACAGGGGTGTACGAGGGCTACACCTTC NA TRBV21-1 16 NA TRBJ1-2
CASSDTVNTEAFF TGTGCCAGCAGTGACACCGTTAACACTGAAGCTTTCTTT NA TRBV27 13 NA TRBJ1-1
CASSQGETNIQYF TGCGCCAGCAGCCAAGGGGAGACTAACATTCAGTACTTC once TRBV4-3 13 NA TRBJ2-4
CASSLVMRVRETQYF TGTGCCAGCAGCTTAGTCATGCGGGTGCGAGAGACCCAGTACTTC NA TRBV7-9 15 NA TRBJ2-5
CASSQDNGIEKLFF TGCGCCAGCAGCCAAGATAACGGCATTGAAAAACTGTTTTTT NA TRBV4-1 14 NA TRBJ1-4
CASSLAWGGNTIYF TGTGCCAGCAGCTTAGCGTGGGGGGGAAACACCATATATTTT NA TRBV7-2 14 NA TRBJ1-3
CASSWTGAQPQHF TGTGCCAGTAGCTGGACAGGGGCTCAGCCCCAGCATTTT NA TRBV19 13 TRBD1 TRBJ1-5
CASSGQGPGELFF TGTGCCAGCAGTGGACAGGGTCCCGGGGAGCTGTTTTTT NA TRBV25-1 13 TRBD1 TRBJ2-2
CASSLVGSFPYEQYF TGCGCCAGCAGCTTGGTTGGGAGTTTTCCCTACGAGCAGTACTTC NA TRBV5-1 15 NA TRBJ2-7
CASSQVGTGEQYF TGTGCCAGCAGCCAAGTTGGTACGGGCGAGCAGTACTTC NA TRBV14 13 NA TRBJ2-7
CASSPGQISYEQYF TGTGCCAGCTCACCGGGTCAGATTTCCTACGAGCAGTACTTC NA TRBV18 14 NA TRBJ2-7